Below are 13 T cell receptor beta chains sequenced from a single sample in a study of CD8+ T cells in alopecia areata. Extracted RNA was reverse transcribed into cDNA, the sequencing template. TCRdb's table, derived via immunoSEQ multiplex PCR, lists solely in-frame clones and lacks some. The sample records roughly 220,000 clones, about two fifths being singletons. This sample's treatment: oral pan-JAK inhibitor, 5-10 mg twice daily. The source material was CD4+ T cells sorted from blood, sampled between weeks 30 and 35, from a patient treated with tofacitinib. The receptors were gathered from a human donor with alopecia areata.

The chain joins TRBV29-1 to TRBJ1-4; 7 positions agree with TRBD1. This CDR3 region has 14 residues. The J segment lost 3 bases and the V segment lost 2 bases, leaving 3 bases of the junction unmatched. Per germline, CDR1 SQVTM and CDR2 ANQGSEA. The CDR3 region has the DNA TGCAGCGTTGAACGGGGACAGTCTAATGAAAAACTGTTTTTT. It specifies CSVERGQSNEKLFF.

The genes are TRBV6-6 and TRBJ2-5, with D maybe TRBD1 (5 bases). V was clipped by 6 bases and J by 5 bases, with 19 bases between them. The CDR3 is 15 residues long. CDR1 and CDR2 from the germline V gene are MNHNY and SVGAGI (reference sequence). This chain's CDR3 is CASRTDYRSTETQYF. The CDR3 region has the DNA TGTGCCAGCAGGACAGATTATAGAAGTACGGAGACCCAGTACTTC.

The chain employs TRBV2 and TRBJ1-2, with 10 bases fitting TRBD1. The germline V gene encodes CDR1 SNHLY and CDR2 FYNNEI. The CDR3 extends over 13 amino acids. V lost 4 bases and J lost 5; bases outside the gene matches: 1. The chain's CDR3 is CASSGTGGYGYTF. The CDR3 DNA follows: TGTGCCAGCAGTGGGACAGGGGGGTATGGCTACACCTTC.

V gene TRBV27 combines with J gene TRBJ2-7; TRBD1 aligns across 7 bases. The CDR3 is 13 amino acids. Unmatched junction bases numbered 6, after V lost 8 bases and J lost 2 bases. The germline V gene encodes CDR1 MNHEY and CDR2 SMNVEV (reference sequence). This CDR3 reads CASARQGAYEQYF. For the CDR3, the DNA is TGTGCCAGCGCCCGCCAGGGGGCCTACGAGCAGTACTTC.

Only a few counts were recorded for this clone. V usage is TRBV4-1 and J usage is TRBJ2-1; no clear D. Trimming cost V 2 bases and J 6 bases, with 5 bases left between them. CDR3 size: 12 residues. Per the germline V gene, CDR1 is MGHRA and CDR2 is YSYEKL. The CDR3: CASSQIVNEQFF. The CDR3 DNA follows: TGCGCCAGCAGCCAAATTGTCAATGAGCAGTTCTTC.

The gene calls are TRBV18 and TRBJ2-7; 10 bases map to TRBD2. V was clipped by 3 bases and J by 2 bases; unmatched bases: 10. Germline V CDR1 and CDR2: KGHSH, LQKENI. CDR3 size: 17 residues. This CDR3 is CASSPGRGLAGAYEQYF. The CDR3 coding sequence is TGTGCCAGCTCACCGGGTCGGGGGCTAGCGGGAGCCTACGAGCAGTACTTC. The variable domain in full, completed from reference TRBV18 and TRBJ2-7, reads NAGVMQNPRHLVRRRGQEARLRCSPMKGHSHVYWYRQLPEEGLKFMVYLQKENIIDESGMPKERFSAEFPKEGPSILRIQQVVRGDSAAYFCASSPGRGLAGAYEQYFGPGTRLTVT.

This clone was detected a few times. The chain carries TRBV7-9 and TRBJ1-1; no firm D call. CDR3 length: 12 residues. Germline CDR1 is SEHNR and CDR2 is FQNEAQ (reference sequence). V was shortened by 5 bases and J by 1 base, with 5 bases between the two germline ends. This CDR3 reads CASSHPNTEAFF. DNA for the CDR3: TGTGCCAGCAGCCACCCGAACACTGAAGCTTTCTTT.

The chain employs TRBV7-2 and TRBJ2-3; 8 positions agree with TRBD1. The junction had 15 bases not matched to a gene; V was cut back by 5 bases and J by 5 bases. The CDR3 has 17 amino acids. Germline-derived CDR1 and CDR2 are SGHTA and FQGNSA. The CDR3 coding sequence is TGTGCCAGCAGCCCCCGGGGAAGAGCAGGGGGCAGAGATACGCAGTATTTT. Translation gives CASSPRGRAGGRDTQYF.

The J gene is TRBJ2-7, the V gene TRBV30; TRBD1 or TRBD2 may be the D gene (5 bases each). This CDR3 contains 15 residues. V lost 4 bases to trimming and J lost 2 bases, with 18 bases between them. The germline V gene has CDR1 GTSNPN and CDR2 SVGIG (reference sequence). The CDR3 loop reads CAWKRNRDGPYEQYF. The DNA of the CDR3 is TGTGCCTGGAAGAGGAACCGGGACGGACCCTACGAGCAGTACTTC.

This clone was detected a few times. The chain combines TRBV6-5 with TRBJ2-5; D might be TRBD2 (6 bases). CDR1 and CDR2 from the germline V gene are MNHEY and SVGAGI. V was pared by 2 bases and J by 2 bases, with 9 bases between. This CDR3 is 14 amino acids long. The CDR3 DNA sequence: TGTGCCAGCAGTTACCAGGGACTTCAAGAGACCCAGTACTTC. Translated, it gives CASSYQGLQETQYF.

The rearrangement uses TRBV30 and TRBJ1-5; D possibly corresponds to TRBD1 (6 bases). Germline CDR1 reads GTSNPN; CDR2 reads SVGIG (reference sequence). The V and J ends lost 1 base and 3 bases respectively, with 13 bases between them. The CDR3 covers 15 residues. CDR3 sequence reads: CAWSAGTIINQPQHF. As DNA, the CDR3 is TGTGCCTGGAGTGCCGGGACAATCATCAATCAGCCCCAGCATTTT. Based on the CDR3 plus reference TRBV30 and TRBJ1-5, the full variable domain is SQTIHQWPATLVQPVGSPLSLECTVEGTSNPNLYWYRQAAGRGLQLLFYSVGIGQISSEVPQNLSASRPQDRQFILSSKKLLLSDSGFYLCAWSAGTIINQPQHFGDGTRLSIL.

This clone showed up just a few times. This chain links TRBV18 with TRBJ1-1, with a possible D match to TRBD1 (5 bases). With 2 bases removed from V and 7 bases from J, the gap between germline ends came to 11 bases. Germline CDR1 reads KGHSH; CDR2 reads LQKENI. The CDR3 spans 13 residues. The CDR3 nucleotides are TGTGCCAGCTCACCAGGCAGGGACCGTGAAGCTTTCTTT. It yields the protein CASSPGRDREAFF.

This clone has a handful of counts. The chain combines TRBV5-1 with TRBJ2-1; D may match TRBD1 or TRBD2 (5 bases each). Germline assignment: CDR1 SGHRS and CDR2 YFSETQ. CDR3 size: 16 residues. The ends were cut back, 2 bases at V and 7 bases at J, with 19 bases in the middle. This CDR3 is CASSFGLQGVVNEQFF. CDR3 DNA: TGCGCCAGCAGCTTTGGTCTTCAGGGAGTCGTGAATGAGCAGTTCTTC.